This T cell receptor (beta chain) was found in a study of T cell responses to AZD1222 COVID-19 vaccine. Details on this clone: Its antigen is unknown.

Study-level results: Repertoire samples came only from after the peak T cell response.

TCRdb keeps only in-frame clones here, not all; method: immunoSEQ multiplex PCR. Counted here are 90,000 to 120,000 clones, about 89% occurring once; the ten biggest clones make up less than 7.5%. The source material was peripheral blood, sampled 28 days after the second AZD1222 dose. The receptor was derived from an adult who received the AZD1222 COVID-19 vaccine.

CDR3 DNA sequence: TGTGCCAGCTCACCCCCCCAACTAGGAGTAGCGCACGAGCAGTACTTC. It is translated as CASSPPQLGVAHEQYF. This rearrangement joins TRBV18 to TRBJ2-7, with D perhaps matching TRBD2 (5 bases). V shed 3 bases and J shed 5 bases, with 20 bases lying between them. This CDR3 comprises 16 residues. Per the germline V gene, CDR1 is KGHSH and CDR2 is LQKENI.